The 12 T cell receptor beta chains presented below share a single source sample, sequenced in a study of T cells after yellow fever vaccination. MiXCR, run by TCRdb on the 5' RACE reads, gives a single entry per CDR3 protein. Of some 54,000 distinct CDR3 sequences in the sample, 6.6% were seen once. Sequenced here: CD8+ T cells not binding an NS4B(214-222) dextramer, sorted from PBMCs, sampled 45 days after the first yellow fever vaccination. The receptors shown here come from a man aged 18 to 29 who received the YFV17D yellow fever vaccine.

There are a few counts of this clonotype. The rearrangement joins TRBV7-9 to TRBJ2-3; 8 positions agree with TRBD1. This CDR3 is 13 amino acids long. After removal of 4 bases from V and 4 bases from J, the junction contained 1 base not matched to a gene. Germline-derived CDR1 and CDR2 are SEHNR and FQNEAQ (reference sequence). The CDR3 DNA reads as TGTGCCAGCAGCTCGGGACAGGCAGATACGCAGTATTTT. It is translated as CASSSGQADTQYF. The variable domain in full, completed from reference TRBV7-9 and TRBJ2-3, reads DTGVSQNPRHKITKRGQNVTFRCDPISEHNRLYWYRQTLGQGPEFLTYFQNEAQLEKSRLLSDRFSAERPKGSFSTLEIQRTEQGDSAMYLCASSSGQADTQYFGPGTRLTVL.

This clonotype was detected ten times or more. V usage is TRBV6-1 and J usage is TRBJ2-5, with 12 positions matching TRBD2. CDR3 length equals 15 residues. Germline values: CDR1 MNHNS, CDR2 SASEGT. The junction had 0 bases not matched to a gene; V was cut back by 2 bases and J by 2 bases. CDR3 in amino acids: CASSELAGGQETQYF. The CDR3 DNA reads as TGTGCCAGCAGTGAACTAGCGGGGGGGCAAGAGACCCAGTACTTC.

V and J are TRBV15 and TRBJ2-7, with D hard to call. Germline V gene data show CDR1 as LNHNV and CDR2 as YYDKDF (reference sequence). CDR3 length: 14 residues. Trimming pared 1 base from V and 2 bases from J, leaving 9 bases between. The CDR3 protein is CATSRVSGPYEQYF. CDR3 nucleotide sequence: TGTGCCACCAGCAGAGTATCAGGCCCCTACGAGCAGTACTTC.

Many counts were recorded for this clonotype. This chain joins TRBV10-1 and TRBJ2-7, with no clear D. CDR3 length equals 14 residues. Germline loops: CDR1 WNHNN, CDR2 SYGVQD (reference sequence). The ends were cut back, 2 bases at V and 3 bases at J, with 11 bases in the middle. DNA of the CDR3: TGCGCCAGCAGTGAGAGCCCCTACCACTACGAGCAGTACTTC. Its protein is CASSESPYHYEQYF.

In its sample, this clonotype was seen a few times. V is TRBV11-1 and J is TRBJ2-6; 11 bases are a match to TRBD1. CDR1 and CDR2 from the germline V gene are SGHAT and FQDESV (reference sequence). J was trimmed by 2 bases and V by 2 bases; bases with no gene match: 8. CDR3 length equals 19 residues. The CDR3 DNA reads TGTGCCAGCAGCTTAATGGGGACAGGGGGATTAGCTGGGGCCAACGTCCTGACTTTC. Its protein product is CASSLMGTGGLAGANVLTF. The variable domain in full, with the rest retrieved from reference TRBV11-1 and TRBJ2-6, is EAEVAQSPRYKITEKSQAVAFWCDPISGHATLYWYRQILGQGPELLVQFQDESVVDDSQLPKDRFSAERLKGVDSTLKIQPAELGDSAMYLCASSLMGTGGLAGANVLTFGAGSRLTVL.

The rearrangement links TRBV5-6 to TRBJ1-2, with TRBD1 identical over 12 bases. This CDR3 spans 17 amino acids. Germline V gene data show CDR1 as SGHDT and CDR2 as YYEEEE. The junction had 15 bases not matched to a gene; V was cut back by 4 bases and J by 8 bases. CDR3 bases: TGTGCCAGCAGCCCTGGACCATGGGACAGGGGGCTGGACGGCTACACCTTC. It translates to CASSPGPWDRGLDGYTF.

This chain links TRBV29-1 with TRBJ2-2; D possibly matches TRBD1 or TRBD2 (5 bases each). The germline V gene has CDR1 SQVTM and CDR2 ANQGSEA. The CDR3 length is 12 residues. Trimming took off 6 bases at V and 4 bases at J, with 9 bases between the two ends. CDR3 in DNA: TGCAGCGTCCGGGGCCTCACCGGGGAGCTGTTTTTT. Translating gives CSVRGLTGELFF.

There are a few counts of this clonotype. The V and J genes are TRBV5-1 and TRBJ1-1, with 9 positions matching TRBD1. The ends lost 3 bases at V and 4 bases at J; junction bases unmatched: 7. CDR1 is SGHRS and CDR2 is YFSETQ in the germline V gene. The CDR3 is made up of 15 amino acids. The CDR3 sequence is CASSSPDRGVTEAFF. Here the CDR3 DNA reads TGCGCCAGCAGCTCTCCTGACAGGGGGGTCACTGAAGCTTTCTTT.

The sample holds many counts of this clonotype. The chain combines TRBV4-3 with TRBJ2-1, with TRBD2 matching over 10 bases. V shed 5 bases and J 4 bases; nucleotides not matched to a gene: 11. CDR3 length equals 17 residues. Germline-derived CDR1 and CDR2 are LGHNA and YSLEER. The CDR3 here is CASSSEVAGGLYNEQFF. The CDR3 nucleotides are TGCGCCAGCAGCTCAGAGGTAGCGGGGGGCCTGTACAATGAGCAGTTCTTC.

This clonotype was recorded at least ten times. The chain couples TRBV15 to TRBJ2-1; no reliable D call. Trimming stripped 2 bases from V and 8 bases from J, with 13 bases between. This CDR3 comprises 14 residues. Looked up from germline, CDR1 is LNHNV and CDR2 is YYDKDF (reference sequence). CDR3 in amino acids: CATSRNSQRHEQFF. Written as DNA, the CDR3 is TGTGCCACCAGCAGAAACAGTCAGAGACATGAGCAGTTCTTC.

The chain is built from TRBV14 and TRBJ2-1, with D unresolved. In germline, CDR1 is SGHDN, CDR2 FVKESK. This CDR3 has 14 amino acids. V was pared by 1 base and J by 7 bases, with 11 bases between. The CDR3 DNA reads as TGTGCCAGCAGCCAAGTAGCACTGAGGAATGAGCAGTTCTTC. Translating gives CASSQVALRNEQFF. The complete variable domain, with remaining parts taken from reference TRBV14 and TRBJ2-1, reads EAGVTQFPSHSVIEKGQTVTLRCDPISGHDNLYWYRRVMGKEIKFLLHFVKESKQDESGMPNNRFLAERTGGTYSTLKVQPAELEDSGVYFCASSQVALRNEQFFGPGTRLTVL.

The V gene is TRBV15, the J gene TRBJ2-7; TRBD1 aligns across 8 bases. CDR3 length: 15 amino acids. Germline CDR1 is LNHNV and CDR2 is YYDKDF (reference sequence). V shed 2 bases, J shed 2 bases, and the junction held 5 bases outside the gene matches. The CDR3 nucleotides are TGTGCCACCAGCAGATCTAGGGACAGGCCCTACGAGCAGTACTTC. It yields the protein CATSRSRDRPYEQYF.